Listed here are 27 T cell receptor beta chains from one sample, sequenced in a study of cytomegalovirus exposure and HLA in healthy donors. Both 60 Vbeta primers and 13 Jbeta primers went into the PCR. Here immunoSEQ multiplex PCR was the method, and the copy in TCRdb shows in-frame clones only, minus some. This sample has around 58,000 clones, with approximately 71% found just once. The sample taken for sequencing was PBMCs. These receptors all come from a man aged 35-49 years in good health and CMV-seropositive.

The gene calls are TRBV18 and TRBJ1-3; 7 bases line up with TRBD1. Per germline, CDR1 KGHSH and CDR2 LQKENI. The CDR3 covers 17 residues. V dropped 6 bases and J dropped 1; count of bases not matched to a gene: 12. CDR3 nucleotide sequence: TGTGCCAGCTCCCCGGACAGGAGGGGTTCTTCTGGAAACACCATATATTTT. This sequence encodes CASSPDRRGSSGNTIYF.

The rearrangement uses TRBV29-1 and TRBJ2-7; 8 bases agree with TRBD2. Germline CDR1 and CDR2: SQVTM and ANQGSEA. With V trimmed by 7 bases and J by 6 bases, 8 bases remained unmatched. The CDR3 loop spans 12 amino acids. The DNA for the CDR3 is TGCAGCGGGGTTGGCCGGGAGGGCGAGCAGTACTTC. Protein: CSGVGREGEQYF.

The rearrangement joins TRBV18 to TRBJ2-1; 8 positions match TRBD1. The germline V gene encodes CDR1 KGHSH and CDR2 LQKENI. The ends lost 6 bases at V and 9 bases at J; junction bases unmatched: 7. This CDR3 region has 13 residues. The CDR3 DNA reads as TGTGCCAGCTCCCAGGACAGGGCGGGTGAGCAGTTCTTC. The encoded protein is CASSQDRAGEQFF.

The J gene is TRBJ1-5, the V gene TRBV5-6; 7 nucleotides line up with TRBD1. Trimming cost V 4 bases and J 2 bases; bases outside gene matches: 15. CDR1 is SGHDT, CDR2 YYEEEE, per germline. This CDR3 contains 18 residues. The CDR3 is CASSRGGAGFRGNQPQHF. The CDR3 region has the DNA TGTGCCAGCAGCAGAGGGGGCGCAGGGTTTCGCGGCAATCAGCCCCAGCATTTT.

V is TRBV30 and J is TRBJ1-6; TRBD1 matches 8 bases. Germline CDR1 GTSNPN, CDR2 SVGIG (reference sequence). This CDR3 spans 13 amino acids. CDR3 region: CAFAGTGGSPLHF. CDR3 nucleotide sequence: TGTGCATTTGCCGGGACAGGAGGGTCACCCCTCCACTTT.

The J gene is TRBJ1-1, the V gene TRBV6-5; TRBD1 is a possible D gene (6 bases). The CDR3 runs 15 residues. CDR1 and CDR2 (germline): MNHEY, SVGAGI. Trimming stripped 5 bases from V and 5 bases from J, with 18 bases between. CDR3 sequence reads: CASSIHRVKGTEAFF. The CDR3 DNA is TGTGCCAGCAGTATTCACAGGGTAAAAGGGACTGAAGCTTTCTTT.

The CDR3 sequence: CATSRDYKGGADTQYF. CDR3 DNA sequence: TGTGCCACCAGCAGAGATTATAAGGGGGGGGCAGATACGCAGTATTTT. The genes are TRBV15 and TRBJ2-3; D may be TRBD2 (7 bases). The V and J ends lost 0 bases and 4 bases respectively, with 14 bases between them. This CDR3 is built from 16 residues. Germline CDR1 is LNHNV and CDR2 is YYDKDF (reference sequence). The full variable domain, in which reference TRBV15 and TRBJ2-3 provide the parts outside the CDR3, is DAMVIQNPRYQVTQFGKPVTLSCSQTLNHNVMYWYQQKSSQAPKLLFHYYDKDFNNEADTPDNFQSRRPNTSFCFLDIRSPGLGDTAMYLCATSRDYKGGADTQYFGPGTRLTVL.

Of note for this clone: Mismatch with germline at one junction end may stem from a read error. The rearrangement joins TRBV2 to TRBJ2-2; 8 bases agree with TRBD1. The CDR3 runs to 15 residues. CDR1 SNHLY and CDR2 FYNNEI come from the germline V gene. This CDR3 is CASRTRTGNAGELFF. DNA for the CDR3: TGTGCCAGCAGGACCAGGACAGGGAACGCCGGGGAGCTGTTTTTT.

The gene calls are TRBV4-2 and TRBJ2-7, with TRBD1 matching 7 bases. Germline trimming cut 3 bases from V and 3 bases from J; bases unmatched to any gene: 11. The CDR3 has 16 amino acids. Looked up from germline, CDR1 is LGHNA and CDR2 is YNFKEQ. The CDR3 region has the DNA TGTGCCAGCAGCCAGGATACAGGGGAAGGAAGCTACGAGCAGTACTTC. Amino acid sequence: CASSQDTGEGSYEQYF.

The rearrangement uses TRBV30 and TRBJ2-5, with 11 bases identical to TRBD1. Per the germline V gene, CDR1 is GTSNPN and CDR2 is SVGIG (reference sequence). The CDR3 sequence is 12 residues long. V shed 5 bases and J 12 bases; nucleotides not matched to a gene: 8. CDR3 in DNA: TGTGCCTGGTCTCTGGACAGGGGGCAGGAGTACTTC. This gives the protein CAWSLDRGQEYF.

CDR3 in amino acids: CASSYSVPSELYEQYF. The CDR3 region has the DNA TGTGCCAGCAGTTACTCGGTACCATCGGAGCTCTACGAGCAGTACTTC. The V call is TRBV6-5, the J call TRBJ2-7; D gene ambiguous. Trimming cost V 0 bases and J 3 bases, with 15 bases left between them. The CDR3 is 16 residues long. CDR1 and CDR2 from the germline V gene are MNHEY and SVGAGI.

The CDR3 sequence: CASSEPGAISYEQYF. In DNA, the CDR3 is TGTGCCAGCAGTGAACCAGGGGCCATCTCCTACGAGCAGTACTTC. The gene calls are TRBV6-1 and TRBJ2-7, with D possibly matching TRBD1 (6 bases). V lost 2 bases to trimming and J lost 0 bases, with 11 bases between them. CDR3 length: 15 amino acids. The V gene's germline CDR1 is MNHNS and CDR2 SASEGT.

This chain's CDR3 is CASILTGDGTEAFF. The CDR3 DNA follows: TGTGCCAGCATCCTCACAGGGGATGGAACTGAAGCTTTCTTT. This chain links TRBV7-2 with TRBJ1-1; 7 nucleotides agree with TRBD1. CDR3 length equals 14 residues. After removal of 7 bases from V and 5 bases from J, the junction contained 10 bases not matched to a gene. Germline V gives CDR1 SGHTA, CDR2 FQGNSA.

The chain combines TRBV27 with TRBJ1-5; D call uncertain. V dropped 3 bases and J dropped 5 bases, with 11 bases sitting between them. This CDR3 contains 14 residues. CDR1 and CDR2 from the germline V gene are MNHEY and SMNVEV (reference sequence). DNA of the CDR3: TGTGCCAGCAGTTTCAGGAGGGAGGATCAGCCCCAGCATTTT. This codes for CASSFRREDQPQHF.

The chain recombines TRBV7-2 with TRBJ2-7, with D perhaps matching TRBD2 (5 bases). The germline V gene encodes CDR1 SGHTA and CDR2 FQGNSA. The CDR3 has 13 amino acids. V lost 1 base to trimming and J lost 5 bases, with 9 bases between them. In nucleotides, the CDR3 is TGTGCCAGCAGCTTAGACACTAGTAACGAGCAGTACTTC. This sequence encodes CASSLDTSNEQYF.

This clone was counted a single time. V gene TRBV7-2 combines with J gene TRBJ1-6; 7 bases fit TRBD1. The CDR3 loop spans 15 amino acids. CDR1 SGHTA and CDR2 FQGNSA come from the germline V gene. The trim removed 4 bases at V and 7 bases at J, leaving 7 bases unmatched. CDR3 loop: CASSSLPGQNSPLHF. The CDR3 DNA reads TGTGCCAGCAGCTCCTTACCGGGACAGAATTCACCCCTCCACTTT.

Concerning this clone itself: One junction end does not reproduce the germline sequence, and a read error may be involved. This sample also contains other DNA sequences that code for the same CDR3. This chain joins TRBV7-9 and TRBJ2-3; D not resolved. Germline CDR1 and CDR2: SEHNR and FQNEAQ (reference sequence). This CDR3 is 17 amino acids long. Here the CDR3 DNA reads TGTGCCAGCAGCTTAGTGCTGGGCAACCCTTTCACAGATACGCAGTACTTT. It encodes CASSLVLGNPFTDTQYF.

V and J are TRBV27 and TRBJ1-2, with TRBD1 matching over 9 bases. Losses at the gene ends were 1 base for V and 8 bases for J; bases not matched to a gene: 14. This CDR3 has 17 residues. Germline CDR1 MNHEY, CDR2 SMNVEV (reference sequence). CDR3 in amino acids: CASSLFSSNRGREGYTF. CDR3 nucleotide sequence: TGTGCCAGCAGTTTATTCTCTTCCAACAGGGGGCGCGAGGGCTACACCTTC.

This clone was counted a single time. CDR3 in DNA: TGTGCCAGCAGCCCTGGGCGTGGGGACTATCAGCCCCAGCATTTT. The encoded protein is CASSPGRGDYQPQHF. V usage is TRBV21-1 and J usage is TRBJ1-5. TRBV21-1 is a documented pseudogene. The CDR3 covers 15 residues.

The chain couples TRBV2 to TRBJ1-2; TRBD1 matches 8 bases. The trim removed 3 bases at V and 7 bases at J, leaving 4 bases unmatched. In germline, CDR1 is SNHLY, CDR2 FYNNEI. The CDR3 length is 13 residues. CDR3 nucleotides: TGTGCCAGCAGTGACAGGGGGCGGAGTGGCTACACCTTC. Translation: CASSDRGRSGYTF.

This clone was counted many times. The DNA for the CDR3 is TGCGCCAGCAGCTTGAACGAGGGATGGGGTACTGAAGCTTTCTTT. It encodes CASSLNEGWGTEAFF. The J gene is TRBJ1-1, the V gene TRBV5-1; no clear D. Germline CDR1 reads SGHRS; CDR2 reads YFSETQ. Trimming cost V 1 base and J 5 bases, with 15 bases left between them. The CDR3 is 15 amino acids.

V and J are TRBV2 and TRBJ1-1; no clear D gene. V was clipped by 10 bases and J by 4 bases, with 13 bases between them. The germline V gene encodes CDR1 SNHLY and CDR2 FYNNEI. This CDR3 spans 12 amino acids. CDR3 protein: CATLGVSTEAFF. CDR3 DNA sequence: TGTGCCACCCTGGGAGTGAGCACTGAAGCTTTCTTT.

This chain uses TRBV29-1 with TRBJ1-1; a possible D gene is TRBD1 (6 bases). There are 14 residues in the CDR3. CDR1 and CDR2 (germline): SQVTM, ANQGSEA. Trimming pared 0 bases from V and 4 bases from J, leaving 12 bases between. CDR3 region: CSVEDRGHPTEAFF. In DNA, the CDR3 is TGCAGCGTTGAAGATCGGGGACATCCCACTGAAGCTTTCTTT.

The rearrangement links TRBV5-1 to TRBJ2-3; perhaps TRBD2 as D (5 bases). The CDR3 extends over 15 amino acids. Per germline, CDR1 SGHRS and CDR2 YFSETQ. Trimming cost V 0 bases and J 6 bases, with 14 bases left between them. DNA for the CDR3: TGCGCCAGCAGCTTGGAGACCCCCGGGGTGGATACGCAGTATTTT. Translating it yields CASSLETPGVDTQYF. The full variable domain, in which reference TRBV5-1 and TRBJ2-3 provide the parts outside the CDR3, is KAGVTQTPRYLIKTRGQQVTLSCSPISGHRSVSWYQQTPGQGLQFLFEYFSETQRNKGNFPGRFSGRQFSNSRSEMNVSTLELGDSALYLCASSLETPGVDTQYFGPGTRLTVL.

The chain recombines TRBV6-1 with TRBJ1-2, with a possible D match to TRBD1 (5 bases). CDR1 and CDR2 from the germline V gene are MNHNS and SASEGT. The CDR3 totals 15 residues. Trimming took 6 bases from V and 2 from J, leaving 16 bases between them. CDR3 sequence: CASRSDPQANYGYTF. The CDR3 coding sequence is TGTGCCAGCAGGTCCGATCCACAGGCAAACTATGGCTACACCTTC.

This clone appeared a single time. This sample includes further DNA sequences coding for the same CDR3. The chain combines TRBV6-5 with TRBJ1-2, with D perhaps TRBD1 (5 bases). Deletions cut 6 bases from V and 2 bases from J, with 7 bases between. Germline-derived CDR1 and CDR2 are MNHEY and SVGAGI. The CDR3 extends over 12 amino acids. CDR3: CASRRGNYGYTF. The CDR3 DNA reads as TGTGCCAGCAGACGGGGGAACTATGGCTACACCTTC.

The chain carries TRBV7-9 and TRBJ1-1; possibly TRBD1 for D (6 bases). Trimming stripped 4 bases from V and 8 bases from J, with 14 bases between. Germline V gives CDR1 SEHNR, CDR2 FQNEAQ (reference sequence). There are 13 residues in the CDR3. The CDR3 bases are TGTGCCAGCAGCTGGGAATCTAGGGGGGAAGCTTTCTTT. Protein sequence: CASSWESRGEAFF.